These T cell receptor beta chains were read from a single sample in a study of CD8 T cells in Susac syndrome. Using its own MiXCR run on the immunoSEQ multiplex PCR reads, TCRdb lists one record per CDR3 protein. The sample holds about 290,000 distinct CDR3 sequences, 65% to 90% seen once. Sequencing was carried out using CD8+ T cells from PBMCs. These receptors all come from a human donor with multiple sclerosis. The conserved cysteine and the conserved F or W are not part of the CDR3 here.

J | V | CDR3
TRBJ1-1 | TRBV4-2 | ASSQTAYEAF
TRBJ2-7 | TRBV11-2 | ASSLVPTGTISSEQY
TRBJ1-1 | TRBV7-2 | ASSSQARVTEAF
TRBJ2-7 | TRBV19 | ASSIEMGHYNEQY
TRBJ2-3 | TRBV28 | ASRGAGAGTDTQY
TRBJ2-7 | TRBV5-1 | ASSLVGRY
TRBJ2-7 | TRBV27 | ASSPSDRVSYEQY
TRBJ2-1 | TRBV2 | ASSEGTSGSNEQF
TRBJ1-1 | TRBV14 | ASSQDRWYSGYNTEAF
TRBJ2-1 | TRBV19 | ASSPGTAHYYNEQF
TRBJ1-5 | TRBV30 | AWGTYSNQPQH
TRBJ2-7 | TRBV5-6 | ASSLGTKVYEQY
TRBJ1-2 | TRBV7-8 | ASSSRAEANYGYT